These 7 T cell receptor beta chains were sequenced from one sample in a study of T cells in tumors after PD-1 blockade. Produced via immunoSEQ multiplex PCR; TCRdb's table is partial and in-frame only. The table has approximately 50,000 clones, around 80% seen once; the top ten hold approximately 8.3%. Here the sequenced sample was PBMCs, taken before anti-PD-1 therapy. The receptors come from a human donor with advanced basal cell or squamous cell carcinoma (not recorded which).

Here the CDR3 DNA reads TGTGCCAGCAGTTTAGGGCGAGACGGGGAGCTGTTTTTT. It codes for CASSLGRDGELFF. V usage is TRBV27 and J usage is TRBJ2-2; D is ambiguous. V was cut by 2 bases and J by 7 bases, with 8 bases left in between. The CDR3 totals 13 residues. From germline, CDR1 is MNHEY and CDR2 SMNVEV (reference sequence).

The V and J genes are TRBV7-9 and TRBJ2-1; tentatively, D is TRBD2 (5 bases). Germline values: CDR1 SEHNR, CDR2 FQNEAQ (reference sequence). The CDR3 length is 15 residues. V lost 2 bases to trimming and J lost 7 bases, with 15 bases between them. The CDR3 loop reads CASSLMGDHSNEQFF. The CDR3 DNA sequence: TGTGCCAGCAGCTTAATGGGAGATCATTCGAATGAGCAGTTCTTC.

This clone was counted a few times. The rearrangement links TRBV9 to TRBJ2-7, with D unresolved. Germline V CDR1 and CDR2: SGDLS, YYNGEE. V was pared by 0 bases and J by 5 bases, with 15 bases between. This CDR3 has 15 amino acids. CDR3 loop: CASSVEAAGWDEQYF. The DNA for the CDR3 is TGTGCCAGCAGCGTAGAGGCCGCCGGGTGGGACGAGCAGTACTTC.

The chain has TRBV4-1 and TRBJ1-2; 12 bases fit TRBD1. The CDR3 extends over 16 amino acids. V dropped 4 bases and J dropped 11; count of bases not matched to a gene: 14. The germline V gene encodes CDR1 MGHRA and CDR2 YSYEKL. CDR3 protein: CASSPTTRPGQGAYTF. The CDR3 DNA follows: TGCGCCAGCAGCCCGACTACCCGACCGGGACAGGGGGCATACACCTTC.

The chain joins TRBV5-1 to TRBJ1-1; TRBD1 matches at 11 bases. V gave up 0 bases and J gave up 1 base; unmatched junction bases: 8. CDR3 length: 18 amino acids. Looked up from germline, CDR1 is SGHRS and CDR2 is YFSETQ. The CDR3 region has the DNA TGCGCCAGCAGCTTGGCTTTTGGGACAGGGGGTGGGAACACTGAAGCTTTCTTT. This translates into CASSLAFGTGGGNTEAFF.

This clone has more than one count but fewer than ten. This sequence joins TRBV7-9 and TRBJ2-1, with TRBD2 matching 9 bases. The CDR3 loop spans 13 amino acids. After removal of 6 bases from V and 9 bases from J, the junction contained 6 bases not matched to a gene. Germline loops: CDR1 SEHNR, CDR2 FQNEAQ (reference sequence). The CDR3 region is CASSSSGTAEQFF. The CDR3 region has the DNA TGTGCCAGCAGTTCTAGCGGGACTGCTGAGCAGTTCTTC.

As DNA, the CDR3 is TGTGCCAGCAGTTACAGGGACCCCTATAATTCACCCCTCCACTTT. Translated, it gives CASSYRDPYNSPLHF. V usage is TRBV6-6 and J usage is TRBJ1-6; TRBD1 is a possible D gene (5 bases). The CDR3 totals 15 residues. V shed 2 bases and J shed 2 bases, with 7 bases lying between them. The V gene's germline CDR1 is MNHNY and CDR2 SVGAGI (reference sequence).